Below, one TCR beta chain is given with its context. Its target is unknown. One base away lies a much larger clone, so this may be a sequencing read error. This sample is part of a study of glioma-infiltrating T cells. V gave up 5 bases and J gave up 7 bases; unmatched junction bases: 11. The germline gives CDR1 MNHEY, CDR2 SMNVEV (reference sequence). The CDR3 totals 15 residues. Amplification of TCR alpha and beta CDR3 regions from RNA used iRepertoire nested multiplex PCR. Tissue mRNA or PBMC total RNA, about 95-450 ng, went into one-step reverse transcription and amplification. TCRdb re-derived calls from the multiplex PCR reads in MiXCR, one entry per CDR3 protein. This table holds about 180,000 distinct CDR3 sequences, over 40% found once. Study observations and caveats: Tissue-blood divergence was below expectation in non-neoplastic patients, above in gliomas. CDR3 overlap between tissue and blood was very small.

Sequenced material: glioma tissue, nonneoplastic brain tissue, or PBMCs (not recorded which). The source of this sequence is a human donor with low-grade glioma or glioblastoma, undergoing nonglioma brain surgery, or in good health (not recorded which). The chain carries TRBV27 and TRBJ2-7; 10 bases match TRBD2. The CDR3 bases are TGTGCCAGCAGTACAATTAGCGGGGGGCTGAGAGAGCAGTACTTC. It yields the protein CASSTISGGLREQYF.